This T cell receptor beta chain appears in the sequencing data of a study of beta chain features in type 1 diabetes (dated by TCRdb to the late 2010s). In terms of the full investigation: Patients and healthy donors did not differ in mean age, gender distribution, total cell number or subset yield. A total of under 120,000,000 sorted cells were examined across all samples, and RNA yield correlated strongly with the number of cells per subset. The study compared the TCRB repertoires of sorted circulating CD4+ T cell subsets in recently diagnosed type 1 diabetes patients with those in matched healthy donors. Regulatory and stem cell-like memory subsets were isolated from only 8 patients and about 8 healthy donors, whereas naive and central memory subsets came from all 30 or so donors. General findings and caveats noted by the study authors: Only small numbers of individuals were included in the HLA sub-analyses, which left unresolved whether HLA type had any influence on TCRB rearrangement. Type 1 diabetes patients showed a moderate but significant shortening of TCRB CDR3 length in all four CD4+ subsets. Because cDNA was sequenced instead of genomic DNA, highly expressing activated cells could be over-represented, though the groups showed no difference in activation or CD3 levels. Shorter templates might have been favored by PCR, but patient and control samples were amplified and corrected together, so both groups would have been affected equally by any skew. Patients with type 1 diabetes made fewer insertions and deleted more nucleotides at VDJ recombination sites, implying thymic rearrangement abnormalities. Naive, central memory and regulatory TCRB repertoires appeared more similar among patients than among healthy donors.

The CDR3 covers 14 residues, taking in both the cysteine and the phenylalanine. Only the CDR3 part of the read is kept: 42 bases, read in frame from the first base. V and J are truncated by 0 bases and 6 bases respectively, leaving an intervening sequence of 12 bases. The CDR1 and CDR2 encoded by the germline V gene are SGDLS and YYNGEE. Points on this clone: The specificity of this receptor is unknown. Base qualities were left out, and no much larger clone turns up one base away.

The entire amount of isolated RNA was reverse transcribed using the High Capacity cDNA Reverse Transcription Kit, so the sequenced TCRB transcripts were expressed ones. Deep immunoSEQ sequencing was performed on naive, central memory and regulatory T cell samples, with an average of around 3.5 million total reads per sample. After sorted cells were lysed in RLT buffer, RNA was extracted with DNase-treated RNeasy Micro or Mini kits, with the choice depending on cell number. To prevent cross-contamination, each cell subset was processed individually, whereas patient and healthy donor samples were processed jointly. The immunoSEQ multiplex PCR was used to amplify TCRB sequences from cDNA, generating 87-bp fragments that spanned the CDR3 region. Amplicons were sequenced on the Illumina HiSeq platform. The authors' pipeline ran thus. Synthetic template baselines were used to correct PCR bias computationally, reads within Hamming distance 2 were collapsed together, and singletons that could not be merged were discarded. Reads were aligned against IMGT so that V, D and J genes, CDR3 length and insertions or deletions at six rearrangement sites could be assigned. Clonotype counts were normalized to sorted cell number within each subset before computing true diversity and Gini coefficients with the tcR R package. The overlap coefficient, calculated on TCRB nucleotide sequences, was used to measure repertoire sharing. The clones in this table, taken by TCRdb from immuneACCESS, are in-frame only. Not every clone is retained; where verified, under half of the shortfall comes from an unresolved V gene, and the cause of the rest is unknown. D and trimming come from the DNA, and the V and J calls and clone size come from that table. This sample has roughly 150,000 clones in its table, and 8% to 8.5% of those were observed once. The ten largest clones add up to over 0.45% of the sample.

A single peripheral blood draw of 90 to 150 mL on average was collected from each donor into heparinised tubes. A BD FACSAria II and a panel including CD45RO, CCR7, CD25, CD127, CD95 and CD27 were used to sort naive, central memory, regulatory and stem cell-like memory CD4+ T cells. Every sorted population had a purity above 95%. Right away, PBMCs were isolated by Lymphoprep density gradient centrifugation and were stained directly, with no culture step. So that batch effects would be minimized, each experiment stained and sorted samples in pairs, pairing one healthy donor with one patient. The chain joins TRBV9 to TRBJ1-1; a confident D gene designation cannot be given. The TCR originated in a woman under 30 with type 1 diabetes. Sequencing was done on a sample of central memory CD4+ T cells from blood. The nucleotide sequence reads as follows: TGTGCCAGCAGCGTAGACCTTCAGCGCGCTGAAGCTTTCTTT. It translates as CASSVDLQRAEAFF.